The rows below give T cell receptor beta chains drawn from one sample of a study of cytomegalovirus exposure and HLA in healthy donors. The data were produced by immunoSEQ multiplex PCR, yet TCRdb's version contains in-frame clones alone and is incomplete. Seen here are around 150,000 clones, around four fifths observed once, and the top ten hold roughly 1.4%. Sequenced sample: PBMCs. These receptor sequences come from a young man in good health and CMV-seropositive. CDR3s include the opening cysteine and the closing phenylalanine or tryptophan. Clone size is not always given. Where it is, it says once, few, many or a class for expanded clones.

V gene: TRBV28
J gene: TRBJ1-1
CDR3 length: 15
clone size: .
CDR3 protein: CASSFKGGARAEAFF

V gene: TRBV5-1
J gene: TRBJ1-1
CDR3 length: 14
clone size: .
CDR3 protein: CASSSGTGNTEAFF

V gene: TRBV5-1
J gene: TRBJ2-1
CDR3 length: 16
clone size: .
CDR3 protein: CASSPKLAGFYNEQFF

V gene: TRBV9
J gene: .
CDR3 length: 14
clone size: .
CDR3 protein: CASSPRTSSYEQYF

V gene: TRBV11-2
J gene: TRBJ2-3
CDR3 length: 14
clone size: .
CDR3 protein: CASSPPHGADTQYF

V gene: TRBV28
J gene: TRBJ2-3
CDR3 length: 16
clone size: .
CDR3 protein: CASSLSGQGTTDTQYF

V gene: TRBV7-9
J gene: TRBJ2-7
CDR3 length: 15
clone size: .
CDR3 protein: CASSSLGQRSYEQYF

V gene: TRBV2
J gene: TRBJ2-1
CDR3 length: 14
clone size: .
CDR3 protein: CASNGLAARNEQFF

V gene: TRBV5-1
J gene: TRBJ2-3
CDR3 length: 18
clone size: few
CDR3 protein: CASSSIGVASGGSDTQYF

V gene: TRBV6-1
J gene: TRBJ1-2
CDR3 length: 15
clone size: .
CDR3 protein: CASSEAGGPNYGYTF

V gene: TRBV27
J gene: TRBJ1-3
CDR3 length: 17
clone size: .
CDR3 protein: CASSPWTGGNSGNTIYF

V gene: TRBV11-3
J gene: TRBJ1-1
CDR3 length: 12
clone size: .
CDR3 protein: CASSRGNTEAFF

V gene: TRBV6-5
J gene: TRBJ2-1
CDR3 length: 14
clone size: once
CDR3 protein: CASSLGLGDNEQFF

V gene: TRBV11-3
J gene: TRBJ2-1
CDR3 length: 14
clone size: .
CDR3 protein: CASSLGSGGNEQFF

V gene: TRBV19
J gene: TRBJ2-7
CDR3 length: 15
clone size: .
CDR3 protein: CASSMGGQGAYEQYF

V gene: TRBV2
J gene: TRBJ2-3
CDR3 length: 13
clone size: .
CDR3 protein: CASRDLSTDTQYF

V gene: TRBV7-3
J gene: TRBJ2-2
CDR3 length: 13
clone size: .
CDR3 protein: CASGRVVGGELFF

V gene: TRBV29-1
J gene: TRBJ2-4
CDR3 length: 13
clone size: .
CDR3 protein: CSFGLGDRGIQYF

V gene: TRBV19
J gene: TRBJ2-5
CDR3 length: 14
clone size: .
CDR3 protein: CASSIRAGEETQYF

V gene: TRBV7-9
J gene: TRBJ2-3
CDR3 length: 15
clone size: .
CDR3 protein: CASSPSSGGWDTQYF

V gene: TRBV10-2
J gene: TRBJ1-2
CDR3 length: 12
clone size: .
CDR3 protein: CATQRSNYGYTF

V gene: TRBV7-2
J gene: TRBJ2-3
CDR3 length: 14
clone size: .
CDR3 protein: CASSLRGTTDTQYF

V gene: TRBV18
J gene: TRBJ2-7
CDR3 length: 18
clone size: .
CDR3 protein: CASSLIRDTGTTAYEQYF

V gene: TRBV7-2
J gene: TRBJ2-5
CDR3 length: 13
clone size: .
CDR3 protein: CASSSDRGETQYF

V gene: TRBV15
J gene: TRBJ2-3
CDR3 length: 20
clone size: .
CDR3 protein: CATSSAPGISGIGWTDTQYF

V gene: TRBV13
J gene: TRBJ2-6
CDR3 length: 14
clone size: .
CDR3 protein: CASSFSSGANVLTF

V gene: TRBV7-9
J gene: TRBJ1-1
CDR3 length: 14
clone size: few
CDR3 protein: CASSLVGGVSEAFF

V gene: TRBV27
J gene: TRBJ1-2
CDR3 length: 14
clone size: .
CDR3 protein: CASGFGTANYGYTF

V gene: TRBV2
J gene: TRBJ1-4
CDR3 length: 13
clone size: .
CDR3 protein: CASSGNENEKLFF

V gene: TRBV6-6
J gene: TRBJ1-5
CDR3 length: 15
clone size: .
CDR3 protein: CASSSETGSNQPQHF

V gene: TRBV11-1
J gene: TRBJ2-7
CDR3 length: 14
clone size: .
CDR3 protein: CASSSRGATYEQYF

V gene: TRBV10-3
J gene: .
CDR3 length: 13
clone size: .
CDR3 protein: CAISGRLSYEQYF

V gene: TRBV5-1
J gene: TRBJ2-6
CDR3 length: 15
clone size: .
CDR3 protein: CASSLAGLGANVLTF

V gene: TRBV7-7
J gene: TRBJ2-1
CDR3 length: 15
clone size: once
CDR3 protein: CASSPSSGDYNEQFF

V gene: TRBV6-6
J gene: TRBJ1-3
CDR3 length: 16
clone size: .
CDR3 protein: CASSRTPLGQTNTIYF

V gene: TRBV7-9
J gene: TRBJ2-7
CDR3 length: 12
clone size: .
CDR3 protein: CASSADMDWQYF

V gene: TRBV5-1
J gene: TRBJ1-4
CDR3 length: 17
clone size: once
CDR3 protein: CASSSIQQGPENEKLFF

V gene: TRBV5-5
J gene: TRBJ1-4
CDR3 length: 14
clone size: .
CDR3 protein: CASSLGRPDEKLFF

V gene: TRBV6-5
J gene: TRBJ1-4
CDR3 length: 14
clone size: .
CDR3 protein: CASSYDRGGEKLFF

V gene: TRBV9
J gene: TRBJ2-7
CDR3 length: 14
clone size: once
CDR3 protein: CASSADLLRGEQYF

V gene: TRBV7-9
J gene: TRBJ2-7
CDR3 length: 14
clone size: .
CDR3 protein: CASSLEQGSYEQYF

V gene: TRBV7-9
J gene: TRBJ2-7
CDR3 length: 16
clone size: few
CDR3 protein: CSSSLRTGPADYEQYF

V gene: TRBV5-6
J gene: TRBJ2-7
CDR3 length: 16
clone size: .
CDR3 protein: CASSLLGQRDPYEQYF

V gene: TRBV11-3
J gene: TRBJ2-3
CDR3 length: 14
clone size: .
CDR3 protein: CASSGTGYTDTQYF

V gene: TRBV5-6
J gene: TRBJ1-1
CDR3 length: 14
clone size: .
CDR3 protein: CASSLGQQNTEAFF

V gene: TRBV2
J gene: TRBJ1-5
CDR3 length: 19
clone size: once
CDR3 protein: CARPICPRVGGMSNQPQHF

V gene: TRBV7-3
J gene: TRBJ2-6
CDR3 length: 16
clone size: once
CDR3 protein: CASSLDGGAGANVLTF

V gene: TRBV6-1
J gene: TRBJ1-2
CDR3 length: 15
clone size: .
CDR3 protein: CASSETDQQVGGYTF

V gene: TRBV7-9
J gene: TRBJ2-3
CDR3 length: 18
clone size: .
CDR3 protein: CASSLAEGSGRVKDTQYF

V gene: TRBV28
J gene: TRBJ1-5
CDR3 length: 14
clone size: .
CDR3 protein: CASRTDKDYQPQHF

V gene: TRBV2
J gene: TRBJ2-7
CDR3 length: 14
clone size: many
CDR3 protein: CASSERAGINEQYF

V gene: TRBV5-4
J gene: TRBJ1-2
CDR3 length: 16
clone size: .
CDR3 protein: CASNIRLGQGHHGYTF

V gene: TRBV28
J gene: TRBJ2-6
CDR3 length: 16
clone size: .
CDR3 protein: CASTHPTGSGANVLTF

V gene: TRBV6-5
J gene: TRBJ2-3
CDR3 length: 14
clone size: .
CDR3 protein: CASSYEFSSNTQYF

V gene: TRBV28
J gene: .
CDR3 length: 12
clone size: .
CDR3 protein: CAIQTGTYEQYF